This T cell receptor (beta chain) was obtained from a study of shared clonotypes between healthy human individuals. Germline loops: CDR1 SGHNT, CDR2 YYREEE (reference sequence). The germline V and J ends were trimmed by 2 bases and 6 bases, with 11 bases remaining between them. This CDR3 has 13 residues. This clone has more than one count but fewer than ten. Clones were sequenced by immunoSEQ multiplex PCR, and TCRdb holds only the in-frame ones, with some missing. This table has roughly 640,000 clones, about 74% appearing once. The sequence came from a woman between 25 and 40 years old in good health. Sequences were obtained from memory CD4+ T cells sorted from blood. Subset here: CD45RA-negative fraction. The rearrangement uses TRBV5-4 and TRBJ1-2; D unresolved. The CDR3 DNA follows: TGTGCCAGCAGCTTCGAAAAACGGGATGGCTACACCTTC. It encodes CASSFEKRDGYTF.